This is a list of T cell receptor beta chains from one sample in a study of T cells in Graves' hyperthyroidism and ophthalmopathy. TCRdb reprocessed the multiplex PCR reads via MiXCR and lists one record per CDR3 protein. The sample carries 550,000 to 800,000 distinct CDR3 sequences, roughly 17% recorded once. Sequenced sample: blood. These receptors all come from a man between 18 and 35 years old with Graves' hyperthyroidism. CDR3s include the opening cysteine and the closing phenylalanine or tryptophan. A D gene is named only where the DNA matches it firmly. The size entry is marked missing in some rows and otherwise reads once, few, many or a size class.

size,D,V,J,DNA,CDR3
-,-,TRBV6-2/TRBV6-3,TRBJ2-1,-,CASSFYICSASTSAVDNEQFF
few,-,TRBV10-3,TRBJ1-1,TGTGCCATCACCCAGGGAGGGGACACTGAAGCTTTCTTT,CAITQGGDTEAFF
-,TRBD2,TRBV18,TRBJ2-7,TGTGCCAGCTCACCCGCGGACGGGAGGTTCCGCTACGAGCAGTACTTC,CASSPADGRFRYEQYF
many,-,TRBV3-1,TRBJ2-7,TGTGCCAGCAGCCAAGGGAAGCGGTCGACCTACGAGCAGTACTTC,CASSQGKRSTYEQYF
-,-,TRBV6-2/TRBV6-3,TRBJ2-7,TGTGCCAGCAGTTACCCTCGACTAGGACGATCCTACGAGCAGTACTTC,CASSYPRLGRSYEQYF
-,-,TRBV20-1,TRBJ2-3,TGCAGTGCTAGGGAACTTGGCGGGGTACCCACAGATACGCAGTATTTT,CSARELGGVPTDTQYF
-,-,TRBV6-5,TRBJ1-2,TGTGCCAGCAGTTCCCTGGACAGATTAATGCCCTATGGCTACACCTTC,CASSSLDRLMPYGYTF
many,TRBD2,TRBV20-1,TRBJ2-7,TGCAGTGCCGACCTTAGCGGGAGGGCCGGAGAGCAGTACTTC,CSADLSGRAGEQYF
-,-,TRBV7-2,TRBJ2-1,TGTGCCAGCAGCATTAGGAGGCCCAATTGGAATGAGCAGTTCTTC,CASSIRRPNWNEQFF
-,-,TRBV10-3,TRBJ1-1,TGTGCCATCAGTGAGAAGGGAACTAGGACTGAAGCTTTCTTT,CAISEKGTRTEAFF
-,-,TRBV5-1,TRBJ1-4,TGCGCCAGCAGCTTGGAGGGGGGGATCGCTGAAAAACTGTTTTTT,CASSLEGGIAEKLFF
many,-,TRBV19,TRBJ1-1,TGTGCCAGTAGTATTGCGGGCAGGAACCTTCTAGCTTTCTTT,CASSIAGRNLLAFF
many,TRBD2,TRBV27,TRBJ2-5,TGTGCCAGCAGTTTAAAAGCGGGAGCGACTGGGACCCAGTACTTC,CASSLKAGATGTQYF
many,TRBD2,TRBV11-2,TRBJ2-7,TGTGCCAGCAGCCTTGCCGGGACTAGGAGCTACGAGCAGTACTTC,CASSLAGTRSYEQYF
many,-,TRBV6-2/TRBV6-3,TRBJ2-5,TGTGCCAGCAGCCCTCGGATGAAGGCCCAGTACTTC,CASSPRMKAQYF
-,-,TRBV19,TRBJ1-3,TGTGCCAGTAGTGAGTTGGGAGGGCACTCCGGAAACACCATATATTTT,CASSELGGHSGNTIYF
-,-,TRBV2,TRBJ2-1,TGTGCCAGGCGGGACGGTATAAAGGGGTTCTTC,CARRDGIKGFF
many,-,TRBV28,TRBJ2-7,TGTGCCAGCAGGCCTGGGACGGGTGCGTACGAGCAGTACTTC,CASRPGTGAYEQYF